This TCR beta chain was sequenced in a study of response to subunit inactivated influenza vaccine. General study points: A suggestion made by the authors is that each seasonal influenza vaccination recruits few new T cells.

In its sample, this clonotype was seen a few times. What it recognizes is unknown. Germline CDR1 is SGHVS and CDR2 is FNYEAQ. The CDR3 is 14 residues long. Trimming took off 5 bases at V and 11 bases at J, with 16 bases between the two ends. TCRdb reprocessed the RT-PCR reads with MiXCR, giving one entry per CDR3 protein. The sample contains some 500,000 distinct CDR3 sequences, around 13% of which appear only once. The receptor was derived from a man aged 45-65 years who received an inactivated influenza vaccine. V usage is TRBV7-6 and J usage is TRBJ1-6; D may be TRBD1 (5 bases). The sequencing here drew on PBMCs from blood, taken roughly 45 days after vaccination. The CDR3 here is CASSPQGNGTPLHF. CDR3 sequence (DNA): TGTGCCAGCAGCCCGCAGGGTAACGGGACACCCCTCCACTTT.